This entry is about one T cell receptor (beta chain). Its antigen is not identified. Produced via immunoSEQ multiplex PCR; TCRdb's table is partial and in-frame only. The sample yields over 75,000 clones, about nine tenths seen once. The data are from a study of T cell responses to AZD1222 COVID-19 vaccine. Study as a whole: Combined were second doses at about 4 or about 12 weeks. General study points: At study baseline, merely roughly 6 AZD1222 recipients were seropositive. White British ancestry dominated among donors, who included more females, and clonal diversity was possibly underestimated. Repertoires in all cases were sampled only once the peak T cell response had passed.

Source: peripheral blood, taken on day 0 of AZD1222 vaccination. This TCR was sampled from an adult in good health.

The CDR3 region is CASSSSLQETQYF. CDR3 DNA: TGTGCCAGCAGCTCCAGCCTCCAAGAGACCCAGTACTTC. The gene calls are TRBV7-9 and TRBJ2-5; D call uncertain. The germline V gene has CDR1 SEHNR and CDR2 FQNEAQ (reference sequence). Trimming removed 4 bases from V and 1 base from J, with 7 bases in between. The CDR3 has 13 amino acids.